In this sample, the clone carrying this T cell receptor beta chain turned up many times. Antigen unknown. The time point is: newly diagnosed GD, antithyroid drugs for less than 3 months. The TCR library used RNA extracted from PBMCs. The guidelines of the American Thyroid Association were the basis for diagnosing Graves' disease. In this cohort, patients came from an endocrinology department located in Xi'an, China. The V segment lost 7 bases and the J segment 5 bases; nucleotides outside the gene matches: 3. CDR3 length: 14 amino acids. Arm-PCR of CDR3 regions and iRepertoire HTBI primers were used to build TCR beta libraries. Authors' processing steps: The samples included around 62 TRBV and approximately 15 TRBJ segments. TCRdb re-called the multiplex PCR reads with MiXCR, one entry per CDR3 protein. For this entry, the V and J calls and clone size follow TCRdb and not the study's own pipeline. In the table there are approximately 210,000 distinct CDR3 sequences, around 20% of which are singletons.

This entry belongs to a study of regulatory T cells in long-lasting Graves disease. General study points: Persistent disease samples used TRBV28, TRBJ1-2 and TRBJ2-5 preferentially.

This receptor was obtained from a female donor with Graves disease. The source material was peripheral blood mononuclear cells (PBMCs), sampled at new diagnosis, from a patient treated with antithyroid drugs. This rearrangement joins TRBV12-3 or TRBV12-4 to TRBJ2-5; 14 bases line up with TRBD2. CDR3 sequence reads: CASTWTSGRETQYF. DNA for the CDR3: TGTGCCAGCACCTGGACTAGCGGGAGGGAGACCCAGTACTTC.